This T cell receptor beta chain came from a study of Graves' ophthalmopathy and Graves' hyperthyroidism. Exclusion criteria comprised other autoimmune diseases, uncontrolled infections, pregnancy or lactation in patients. PBMCs had their origin in fresh peripheral blood (approximately 9.7 ml). Germline V CDR1 and CDR2: SEHNR, FQNEAQ (reference sequence). The CDR3 contains 16 residues. With V trimmed by 5 bases and J by 2 bases, 7 bases remained unmatched. Amplification targeted the TCR beta CDR3 regions, with RNA transcripts as the source material. RT-PCR in the first round used HTBI primers; a second-round multiplex PCR followed. Via MiXCR, TCRdb re-called the multiplex PCR reads, giving one row per CDR3 protein. This table has 650,000 to 900,000 distinct CDR3 sequences, 40% appearing once. Study-wide findings and caveats: Classification of ophthalmopathy versus stable hyperthyroidism by a 13-signature model yielded around 88% sensitivity and roughly 80% specificity.

In regard to this clonotype: What it recognizes is unknown.

J is TRBJ2-7 and V is TRBV7-9; TRBD2 matches at 12 bases. Material: peripheral blood. The clonotype comes from an adult man with Graves' ophthalmopathy. CDR3 protein: CASSHGTSGPTYEQYF. The CDR3 DNA reads as TGTGCCAGCAGCCACGGGACTAGCGGGCCTACCTACGAGCAGTACTTC.